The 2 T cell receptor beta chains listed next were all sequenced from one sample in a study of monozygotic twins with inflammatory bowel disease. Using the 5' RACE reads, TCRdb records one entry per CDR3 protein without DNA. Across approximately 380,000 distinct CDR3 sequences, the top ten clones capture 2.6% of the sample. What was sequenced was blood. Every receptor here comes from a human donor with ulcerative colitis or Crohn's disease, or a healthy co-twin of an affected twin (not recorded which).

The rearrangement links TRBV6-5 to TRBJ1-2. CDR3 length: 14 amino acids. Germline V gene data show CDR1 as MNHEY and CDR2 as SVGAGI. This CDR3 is CASSYSAIGYGYTF.

CDR3 sequence: CASSFWDRGRELEEQFF. The gene calls are TRBV6-7 and TRBJ2-1; checking the TCRdb D call of TRBD1 is not possible without DNA. TRBV6-7 is placed among ORFs of uncertain function. CDR3 length: 17 residues.